This TCR beta chain was sequenced during a study of T cells in women clearing cervical HPV infection. The overall study: Blood came at first lesion visit for cases, post-clearance for controls.

Sequencing used immunoSEQ multiplex PCR; TCRdb keeps in-frame clones, though not all of them. Its table records tens of thousands of clones. Prevalent HPV16 infections were excluded; only incident single HPV16 infections included. Germline V gene sequence: CDR1 MNHNS, CDR2 SASEGT. This CDR3 has 14 amino acids. To note about this clone: The antigen is not known. A read error may produce the germline difference seen at one junction end. Coverage ceases 3 residues before the CDR3 finishes, and the germline J gene fills in the end. The same CDR3 is also encoded by other DNA sequences in this sample.

Study-wide findings and caveats: Controls had more TRBV6-7 (approximately 0.15%) than cases (about 0.11%).

This sequence joins TRBV6-1 and TRBJ1-3; D is possibly TRBD1 (6 bases). The sample consisted of blood buffy coat. The clonotype originates from a woman aged 18 to 75 with a cervical HPV16 infection that either progressed to CIN3+ or cleared (not recorded which). The CDR3 loop is CASSESGAGNTIYF. The CDR3 bases that were read are TGTGCCAGCAGTGAATCAGGGGCTGGAAACACG.